The TCR beta chain under discussion was sequenced for a study of T cells after yellow fever vaccination. This clonotype was picked up many times. Trimming pared 3 bases from V and 0 bases from J, leaving 13 bases between. The germline V gene encodes CDR1 SGHRS and CDR2 YFSETQ. This CDR3 has 16 residues. For TCR, cDNA came from 5'RACE template switching, which added a universal primer site and UMIs. TCRdb reprocessed the 5' RACE reads via MiXCR and lists one record per CDR3 protein. The sample consists of approximately 240,000 distinct CDR3 sequences, over 3% of them appearing once. The receptor was isolated from a man aged 18 to 30 who received the YFV17D yellow fever vaccine. The source material was PBMCs, sampled 15 days after the yellow fever booster vaccination. This chain connects TRBV5-1 to TRBJ2-1; D gene unclear. DNA for the CDR3: TGCGCCAGCAGCTACCCCCGGGCGGCCTCCTACAATGAGCAGTTCTTC. This translates into CASSYPRAASYNEQFF.